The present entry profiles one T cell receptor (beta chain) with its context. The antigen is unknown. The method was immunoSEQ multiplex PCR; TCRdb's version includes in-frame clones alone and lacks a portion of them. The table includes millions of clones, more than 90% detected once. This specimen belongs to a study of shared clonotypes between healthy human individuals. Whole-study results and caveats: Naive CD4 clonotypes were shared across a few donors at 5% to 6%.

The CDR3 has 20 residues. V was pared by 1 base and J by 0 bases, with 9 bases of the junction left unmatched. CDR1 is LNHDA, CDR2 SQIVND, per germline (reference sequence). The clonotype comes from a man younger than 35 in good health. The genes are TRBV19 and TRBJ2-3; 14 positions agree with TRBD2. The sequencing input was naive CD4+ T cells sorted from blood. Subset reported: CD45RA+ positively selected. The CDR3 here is CASSIAATSGGGTSTDTQYF. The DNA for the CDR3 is TGTGCCAGTAGTATAGCCGCGACTAGCGGGGGGGGAACTAGCACAGATACGCAGTATTTT.